This T cell receptor (beta chain) was captured by sequencing in a study of cytotoxic CD8 clonotypes in ibrutinib-treated CLL. Study information: The group held some ten relapsed/refractory and fewer than 16 treatment-naive patients, with 17 IGHV unmutated. After a median 12 months on treatment (6 to 36), response samples were drawn.

TCRdb keeps only in-frame clones here, not all; method: immunoSEQ multiplex PCR. The sample shows approximately 50,000 clones, 50% to 70% of them seen only once. Details on this clone: As yet, its antigen is unknown.

Study-wide results and limits: Clonality (at baseline) was higher than in age-matched healthy donors and tracked circulating CD8+ T-cell counts. At progression, clonality fell back toward baseline after rising at ibrutinib response.

V gave up 2 bases and J gave up 0 bases; unmatched junction bases: 1. Germline CDR1 and CDR2: MNHEY and SVGAGI. The CDR3 sequence is 15 residues long. This TCR was sampled from a human donor with chronic lymphocytic leukemia. V usage is TRBV6-5 and J usage is TRBJ1-3; 7 bases match TRBD1. This specimen consisted of PBMCs, obtained at disease progression, from a patient treated with ibrutinib. The chain's CDR3 is CASSYDRASGNTIYF. The CDR3 DNA reads as TGTGCCAGCAGTTACGACAGGGCCTCTGGAAACACCATATATTTT.